This TCR beta chain was found in a study of cytomegalovirus exposure and HLA in healthy donors. Unrecorded immune exposures were likely, despite nominal health at sampling. Primers included in the PCR were 60 Vbeta and 13 Jbeta primers. The table came from immunoSEQ multiplex PCR; TCRdb's copy has only in-frame clones and leaves some out. The sample includes 150,000 to 180,000 clones, around 79% of them seen just once. The ends lost 5 bases at V and 5 bases at J; junction bases unmatched: 6. The CDR3 loop spans 14 amino acids. Germline CDR1 and CDR2: SEHNR and FQNEAQ (reference sequence). Input material: PBMCs. This chain links TRBV7-9 with TRBJ2-4; 7 nucleotides agree with TRBD1. The receptor comes from a man aged 25-40 years in good health and CMV-seropositive. CDR3 region: CASSPFQGENIQYF. The CDR3 DNA follows: TGTGCCAGCAGCCCGTTCCAGGGGGAAAACATTCAGTACTTC.